The 21 T cell receptor beta chains below all came from one sample that was sequenced in a study of regulatory T cells in long-lasting Graves disease (dated by TCRdb to 2020 to 2022). Library preparation used multiplex PCR. Sequencing took place on an Illumina HiSeq 4000. CDR3 regions were amplified by Arm-PCR with iRepertoire HTBI primers to construct TCR beta libraries. Starting from the raw public reads, TCRdb applied fastp trimming at Q25, assembled clones with MiXCR and retained in-frame beta chains. Each entry merges the rows of one CDR3 protein and shows their most common DNA and genes. The sample table holds 450,000 or so distinct CDR3 sequences, of which more than 20% were seen once. The top ten clonotypes cover roughly 8% of the sample. In light of the paper, this sample's time point label describes: persistent/refractory GD, antithyroid drugs over 5 years with positive TRAb. RNA was extracted from PBMCs in TRIzol for both TCR sequencing and RNA sequencing.

Sequences were derived from peripheral blood mononuclear cells (PBMCs), sampled when the disease was refractory, from a patient treated with antithyroid drugs. All receptors come from a female donor with Graves disease.

This rearrangement joins TRBV5-1 to TRBJ1-2; the D gene is possibly TRBD1 (5 bases). V was pared by 4 bases and J by 4 bases, with 11 bases between. This CDR3 spans 13 amino acids. Germline V gives CDR1 SGHRS, CDR2 YFSETQ. The CDR3 DNA follows: TGCGCCAGCAGCCAAAGGACAACCTATGGCTACACCTTC. It translates to CASSQRTTYGYTF.

This clonotype appeared many times. V is TRBV20-1 and J is TRBJ2-4; tentatively, D is TRBD1 (6 bases). CDR1 and CDR2 (germline): DFQATT, SNEGSKA (reference sequence). This CDR3 spans 13 amino acids. With 3 bases removed from V and 6 bases from J, the gap between germline ends came to 12 bases. The CDR3 is CSASPRGPNIQYF. For the CDR3, the DNA is TGCAGTGCTAGTCCCAGGGGTCCAAACATTCAGTACTTC.

This chain's CDR3 is CASSDSQGATYEQYF. For the CDR3, the DNA is TGTGCCAGCAGTGATTCGCAGGGGGCGACGTACGAGCAGTACTTC. The chain couples TRBV25-1 to TRBJ2-7, with 8 bases aligning to TRBD1. Germline CDR1 MGHDK, CDR2 SYGVNS. The junction had 8 bases not matched to a gene; V was cut back by 3 bases and J by 4 bases. The CDR3 is 15 amino acids.

The J gene is TRBJ1-1, the V gene TRBV29-1, with a possible D match to TRBD1 (5 bases). CDR1 and CDR2 (germline): SQVTM, ANQGSEA. The CDR3 has 10 amino acids. V lost 3 bases and J 9 bases, leaving 8 bases between the germline ends. The CDR3 DNA reads as TGCAGCGTTGATCAGGGTAAAGCTTTCTTT. This gives the protein CSVDQGKAFF.

The chain links TRBV6-5 to TRBJ2-1; maybe TRBD2 (6 bases). The CDR3 runs 15 residues. The V gene's germline CDR1 is MNHEY and CDR2 SVGAGI. V shed 2 bases and J shed 1 base, with 9 bases lying between them. The CDR3 is CASSYGGWSYNEQFF. For the CDR3, the DNA is TGTGCCAGCAGTTACGGAGGGTGGTCCTACAATGAGCAGTTCTTC.

This clonotype was seen only a few times. The gene calls are TRBV20-1 and TRBJ2-7; weak D call: TRBD2 (5 bases). Trimming removed 5 bases from V and 2 bases from J, with 10 bases in between. The CDR3 has 12 amino acids. Germline V gene data show CDR1 as DFQATT and CDR2 as SNEGSKA (reference sequence). In DNA, the CDR3 is TGCAGTGCTGAAGGGAGTCCCTACGAGCAGTACTTC. Protein: CSAEGSPYEQYF.

Regarding this clonotype: A much larger clone differs from this one at a single base, so this may be a read error. The DNA for the CDR3 is TGTGCCAGCAGTGGGGTTGGAGGCAAATATAATTCACTCCTCCACTTT. Encoded protein: CASSGVGGKYNSLLHF. V usage is TRBV28 and J usage is TRBJ1-6; no firm D call. Germline lookup yields CDR1 MDHEN and CDR2 SYDVKM. There are 16 residues in the CDR3. Supplemented by reference TRBV28 and TRBJ1-6, the full variable domain reads DVKVTQSSRYLVKRTGEKVFLECVQDMDHENMFWYRQDPGLGLRLIYFSYDVKMKEKGDIPEGYSVSREKKERFSLILESASTNQTSMYLCASSGVGGKYNSLLHFGNGTRLTVT.

This chain links TRBV15 with TRBJ1-1; D might be TRBD1 (5 bases). CDR1 and CDR2 (germline): LNHNV, YYDKDF (reference sequence). The V end was cut by 3 bases, the J end by 0 bases, with 8 bases between. The CDR3 runs 14 residues. The CDR3 loop is CATSRDNMNTEAFF. CDR3 DNA sequence: TGTGCCACCAGCAGGGACAACATGAACACTGAAGCTTTCTTT. Full variable domain (rest looked up from reference TRBV15 and TRBJ1-1): DAMVIQNPRYQVTQFGKPVTLSCSQTLNHNVMYWYQQKSSQAPKLLFHYYDKDFNNEADTPDNFQSRRPNTSFCFLDIRSPGLGDTAMYLCATSRDNMNTEAFFGQGTRLTVV.

This clonotype has a count of ten or more. The chain carries TRBV10-3 and TRBJ2-7; 7 bases agree with TRBD1. Germline lookup yields CDR1 ENHRY and CDR2 SYGVKD. Germline trimming cut 6 bases from V and 4 bases from J; bases unmatched to any gene: 12. The CDR3 runs to 15 residues. The CDR3 sequence is CAIRGVDRAQYEQYF. As DNA, the CDR3 is TGTGCCATCAGAGGAGTCGACAGGGCACAGTACGAGCAGTACTTC.

This chain links TRBV24-1 with TRBJ2-7; D call uncertain. The CDR3 spans 11 residues. Germline loops: CDR1 KGHDR, CDR2 SFDVKD. V gave up 4 bases and J gave up 5 bases, with 5 bases separating them. The CDR3 region has the DNA TGTGCCACCAGTGAGAACCACGAGCAGTACTTC. Amino acid sequence: CATSENHEQYF.

In regard to this clonotype: This sequence may be a read error, since a much larger clone differs from it by one base. The chain recombines TRBV15 with TRBJ1-4, with a tentative D call TRBD1 (6 bases). The CDR3 consists of 18 residues. Germline loops: CDR1 LNHNV, CDR2 YYDKDF (reference sequence). In nucleotides, the CDR3 is TGTGCCACCAGCAGAGGCTGGACAGCAGTTGCAACTAATGAAAAACTGCTTTTT. It is translated as CATSRGWTAVATNEKLLF. The variable domain in full, with the rest retrieved from reference TRBV15 and TRBJ1-4, is DAMVIQNPRYQVTQFGKPVTLSCSQTLNHNVMYWYQQKSSQAPKLLFHYYDKDFNNEADTPDNFQSRRPNTSFCFLDIRSPGLGDTAMYLCATSRGWTAVATNEKLLFGSGTQLSVL.

The chain carries TRBV3-1 and TRBJ1-4; TRBD1 might be the D (5 bases). Germline CDR1 is LGHDT and CDR2 is YNNKEL (reference sequence). The CDR3 contains 14 residues. The V end lost 4 bases, the J end lost 8 bases, and 14 bases lay between the germline ends. CDR3 DNA: TGTGCCAGCAGCCCCGGGGGAATCGCAGAAAAACTGTTTTTT. Its protein product is CASSPGGIAEKLFF.

The rearrangement uses TRBV11-2 and TRBJ2-7, with TRBD1 matching 9 bases. This CDR3 has 14 residues. V lost 5 bases to trimming and J lost 6 bases; unmatched junction nucleotides: 8. The germline gives CDR1 SGHAT, CDR2 FQNNGV. CDR3 region: CASSQDRGGAEQYF. CDR3 DNA sequence: TGTGCCAGCAGCCAAGACAGGGGGGGCGCCGAGCAGTACTTC.

J is TRBJ2-6 and V is TRBV11-2; D possibly corresponds to TRBD2 (6 bases). Trimming took 8 bases from V and 0 from J, leaving 14 bases between them. CDR3 length: 16 amino acids. Germline CDR1 and CDR2: SGHAT and FQNNGV. The CDR3 sequence: CASGEDRRSGANVLTF. CDR3 DNA sequence: TGTGCCAGCGGGGAGGACCGCCGCTCTGGGGCCAACGTCCTGACTTTC.

The sample holds many counts of this clonotype. The chain employs TRBV6-5 and TRBJ2-5, with a possible D match to TRBD2 (5 bases). Between the trimmed V and J ends, which lost 2 bases and 4 bases, there was a span of 5 bases. The CDR3 is made up of 12 amino acids. Germline V gene sequence: CDR1 MNHEY, CDR2 SVGAGI. CDR3 loop: CASSYGRETQYF. DNA of the CDR3: TGTGCCAGCAGTTACGGGAGAGAGACCCAGTACTTC.

This clonotype showed up many times. This sequence joins TRBV3-1 and TRBJ1-1; unclear D gene. Between the trimmed V and J ends, which lost 4 bases and 11 bases, there was a span of 14 bases. The CDR3 is 12 amino acids. From germline, CDR1 is LGHDT and CDR2 YNNKEL (reference sequence). The CDR3 loop reads CASSRPGKEAFF. In DNA, the CDR3 is TGTGCCAGCAGCCGCCCCGGGAAGGAGGCTTTCTTT.

In this sample, this clonotype turned up many times. This chain links TRBV19 with TRBJ2-7; no clear D. This CDR3 spans 12 amino acids. The V end lost 3 bases, the J end lost 3 bases, and 6 bases lay between the germline ends. The germline gives CDR1 LNHDA, CDR2 SQIVND (reference sequence). The CDR3 reads CASSIPGYEQYF. The CDR3 DNA is TGTGCCAGTAGTATCCCCGGCTACGAGCAGTACTTC.

This clonotype was observed a handful of times. The rearrangement links TRBV7-9 to TRBJ1-1; D not resolved. With 1 base removed from V and 3 bases from J, the gap between germline ends came to 9 bases. From germline, CDR1 is SEHNR and CDR2 FQNEAQ (reference sequence). The CDR3 consists of 14 residues. CDR3 sequence reads: CASSLEGSYTEAFF. The CDR3 DNA reads as TGTGCCAGCAGCTTAGAGGGCAGCTACACTGAAGCTTTCTTT.

This clonotype was seen only a few times. The rearrangement links TRBV20-1 to TRBJ1-1, with no clear D. V was cut by 0 bases and J by 5 bases, with 7 bases left in between. The CDR3 is 12 residues long. Germline V gene sequence: CDR1 DFQATT, CDR2 SNEGSKA (reference sequence). The CDR3 sequence is CSAREVSTEAFF. The CDR3 DNA reads TGCAGTGCTAGAGAGGTCAGTACTGAAGCTTTCTTT.

This clonotype came up once. The chain combines TRBV20-1 with TRBJ2-7; D is perhaps TRBD1 (5 bases). The ends were cut back, 3 bases at V and 0 bases at J, with 6 bases in the middle. The CDR3 has 12 amino acids. Germline V gene sequence: CDR1 DFQATT, CDR2 SNEGSKA (reference sequence). CDR3 loop: CSARTDSYEQYF. CDR3 coding DNA: TGCAGTGCTAGGACAGACTCCTACGAGCAGTACTTC.

This clonotype was observed many times. CDR3: CASSFRSYQETQYF. The DNA of the CDR3 is TGTGCCAGCAGCTTCAGGTCGTACCAAGAGACCCAGTACTTC. The chain has TRBV5-6 and TRBJ2-5; D ambiguous. Trimming left V 2 bases short and J 0 bases short, with 8 bases between. Germline assignment: CDR1 SGHDT and CDR2 YYEEEE. This CDR3 contains 14 residues.